The 28 T cell receptor beta chains below come from one sample, sequenced in a study of T-cell memory formation after mild COVID-19. TCRdb processed the 5' RACE reads anew with MiXCR; each CDR3 protein has one entry. The repertoire holds about 170,000 distinct CDR3 sequences, with approximately 12% as singletons. The specimen was PBMCs or a T cell subset sorted from them (not recorded which). The receptor set was obtained from a man aged 18 to 30 who had mild COVID-19 (a few samples of this study predate the infection). Cell type and time point are not known.

This chain connects TRBV7-2 to TRBJ1-2; TRBD1 aligns across 10 bases. The CDR3 covers 15 residues. The junction had 3 bases not matched to a gene; V was cut back by 2 bases and J by 3 bases. The V gene's germline CDR1 is SGHTA and CDR2 FQGNSA. CDR3 residues: CASSLIGQGDYGYTF. As DNA, the CDR3 is TGTGCCAGCAGCTTAATCGGACAGGGGGACTATGGCTACACCTTC.

The rearrangement joins TRBV7-9 to TRBJ2-5; possibly TRBD1 for D (7 bases). There are 15 residues in the CDR3. Trimming took off 5 bases at V and 3 bases at J, with 16 bases between the two ends. Germline V gene sequence: CDR1 SEHNR, CDR2 FQNEAQ (reference sequence). The CDR3 DNA is TGTGCCAGCAGCCCGCGGGGACAGCGAGAAGAGACCCAGTACTTC. Amino acid sequence: CASSPRGQREETQYF. The full variable domain, in which reference TRBV7-9 and TRBJ2-5 provide the parts outside the CDR3, is DTGVSQNPRHKITKRGQNVTFRCDPISEHNRLYWYRQTLGQGPEFLTYFQNEAQLEKSRLLSDRFSAERPKGSFSTLEIQRTEQGDSAMYLCASSPRGQREETQYFGPGTRLLVL.

The CDR3 DNA is TGCAGTGCTAGGATACCAGGGTGGTACGAGCAGTACTTC. This codes for CSARIPGWYEQYF. J is TRBJ2-7 and V is TRBV20-1; a possible D gene is TRBD1 (5 bases). The ends were cut back, 3 bases at V and 4 bases at J, with 13 bases in the middle. From germline, CDR1 is DFQATT and CDR2 SNEGSKA (reference sequence). The CDR3 sequence is 13 residues long.

This clonotype was recorded a few times. This chain uses TRBV7-3 with TRBJ2-1, with 8 bases identical to TRBD2. The CDR3 runs to 15 residues. The trim removed 2 bases at V and 3 bases at J, leaving 3 bases unmatched. Looked up from germline, CDR1 is SGHTA and CDR2 is FQGTGA. CDR3 coding DNA: TGTGCCAGCAGCTTAGACCGGGGGGGCTACAATGAGCAGTTCTTC. Its protein is CASSLDRGGYNEQFF.

This clonotype was seen many times. This chain joins TRBV5-1 and TRBJ2-3; TRBD1 or TRBD2 may be the D gene (6 bases each). V lost 4 bases and J lost 8, with 17 bases in between. CDR3 size: 14 residues. Germline V gene sequence: CDR1 SGHRS, CDR2 YFSETQ. The CDR3 DNA follows: TGCGCCAGCAGCACGGGGGACACCGGCGTTACGCAGTATTTT. This translates into CASSTGDTGVTQYF.

The V call is TRBV6-5, the J call TRBJ2-3; 14 bases map to TRBD2. The V gene's germline CDR1 is MNHEY and CDR2 SVGAGI. V lost 0 bases and J lost 0; bases outside the gene matches: 2. This CDR3 spans 18 amino acids. CDR3 amino acids: CASSYSGTSGGSTDTQYF. Written as DNA, the CDR3 is TGTGCCAGCAGTTACTCCGGGACTAGCGGGGGAAGCACAGATACGCAGTATTTT.

J is TRBJ2-7 and V is TRBV7-9, with D possibly TRBD2 on 5 matching bases. The germline gives CDR1 SEHNR, CDR2 FQNEAQ (reference sequence). This CDR3 comprises 16 residues. The V end was cut by 5 bases, the J end by 2 bases, with 19 bases between. CDR3 loop: CASSAAVASSPYEQYV. The CDR3 DNA sequence: TGTGCCAGCAGCGCAGCGGTTGCGTCATCTCCCTACGAGCAGTACGTC.

This clonotype was counted ten times or more. This chain uses TRBV7-9 with TRBJ2-1, with D perhaps assigned TRBD1 or TRBD2 (5 bases each). Germline V gene lookup returns CDR1 SEHNR and CDR2 FQNEAQ (reference sequence). V was pared by 3 bases and J by 8 bases, with 5 bases between. The CDR3 sequence is 11 residues long. CDR3 residues: CASSLGDEQFF. The CDR3 DNA reads TGTGCCAGCAGCTTGGGGGATGAGCAGTTCTTC.

The chain combines TRBV20-1 with TRBJ1-2, with TRBD1 as a possible D gene (6 bases). CDR3 length equals 14 residues. Germline values: CDR1 DFQATT, CDR2 SNEGSKA (reference sequence). Trimming removed 0 bases at V and 10 bases at J, with 18 bases between. The CDR3, as DNA: TGCAGTGCTAGAGATCTCCAGGGGACTGGTGACTACACCTTC. This translates into CSARDLQGTGDYTF.

This clonotype was counted only a few times. The J gene is TRBJ1-6, the V gene TRBV9; tentative D call: TRBD1 (6 bases). Germline V gene data show CDR1 as SGDLS and CDR2 as YYNGEE. V was trimmed by 3 bases and J by 7 bases, leaving 11 bases between them. The CDR3 extends over 14 amino acids. DNA for the CDR3: TGTGCCAGCAGCGGACAGGCGGGGAATTCACCCCTCCACTTT. It yields the protein CASSGQAGNSPLHF.

This clonotype occurred a few times. The chain carries TRBV7-9 and TRBJ2-6, with D uncertain. V lost 8 bases to trimming and J lost 0 bases, with 5 bases between them. Germline lookup yields CDR1 SEHNR and CDR2 FQNEAQ (reference sequence). The CDR3 length is 13 residues. CDR3: CASRASGANVLTF. CDR3 DNA: TGTGCCAGCCGTGCCTCTGGGGCCAACGTCCTGACTTTC.

The chain combines TRBV5-1 with TRBJ1-3; no reliable D call. The CDR3 consists of 15 residues. V was shortened by 1 base and J by 0 bases, with 8 bases between the two germline ends. Per the germline V gene, CDR1 is SGHRS and CDR2 is YFSETQ. The CDR3 coding sequence is TGCGCCAGCAGCTTGTTGATGGGCTCTGGAAACACCATATATTTT. Translated: CASSLLMGSGNTIYF.

The gene calls are TRBV6-2 or TRBV6-3 and TRBJ2-5; TRBD1 aligns across 9 bases. Germline V gives CDR1 MNHEY, CDR2 SVGEGT. This CDR3 is built from 17 residues. With 4 bases clipped from V and 3 bases from J, the junction kept 12 bases outside the gene matches. Written as DNA, the CDR3 is TGTGCCAGCAGTTCTCGGTTTAACGGGGACAGGGAAGAGACCCAGTACTTC. Encoded protein: CASSSRFNGDREETQYF.

This clonotype has more than one count but fewer than ten. The chain links TRBV5-1 to TRBJ1-6; no firm D call. The V and J ends lost 1 base and 8 bases respectively, with 7 bases between them. Germline-derived CDR1 and CDR2 are SGHRS and YFSETQ. CDR3 size: 13 residues. The CDR3 DNA reads as TGCGCCAGCAGCTTGAGTGCGGATTCACCCCTCCACTTT. Protein product: CASSLSADSPLHF.

This clonotype was detected a few times. The chain couples TRBV7-9 to TRBJ2-3, with D perhaps TRBD1 (6 bases). The CDR3 spans 16 residues. Looked up from germline, CDR1 is SEHNR and CDR2 is FQNEAQ (reference sequence). The V end lost 5 bases, the J end lost 2 bases, and 17 bases lay between the germline ends. The CDR3 reads CASSPSLTGYTDTQYF. The CDR3 coding sequence is TGTGCCAGCAGCCCGTCATTGACAGGTTACACAGATACGCAGTATTTT.

The chain is built from TRBV4-3 and TRBJ2-7; TRBD2 matches 9 bases. CDR1 and CDR2 from the germline V gene are LGHNA and YSLEER. The CDR3 has 16 amino acids. The V segment lost 1 base and the J segment 3 bases; nucleotides outside the gene matches: 7. The CDR3 loop reads CASSQAPGLAGYEQYF. CDR3 sequence (DNA): TGCGCCAGCAGCCAAGCTCCGGGACTAGCTGGCTACGAGCAGTACTTC.

V usage is TRBV3-1 and J usage is TRBJ1-3; 9 bases align to TRBD1. Trimming took 6 bases from V and 8 from J; bases not matched to a gene: 5. The germline V gene has CDR1 LGHDT and CDR2 YNNKEL (reference sequence). The CDR3 length is 13 residues. CDR3 protein: CASSRRQGDTIYF. CDR3 DNA: TGTGCCAGCAGTCGAAGACAGGGGGACACCATATATTTT.

This chain joins TRBV12-3 or TRBV12-4 and TRBJ2-2; D uncertain. With 6 bases removed from V and 6 bases from J, the gap between germline ends came to 11 bases. The CDR3 consists of 13 residues. CDR3 protein: CASSPLGAGELFF. DNA for the CDR3: TGTGCCAGCAGCCCGCTTGGGGCCGGGGAGCTGTTTTTT.

This clonotype was detected many times. The chain carries TRBV9 and TRBJ1-2; D is uncertain. The V gene lost 2 bases and the J gene lost 4 bases, with 15 bases spanning the gap. The CDR3 is made up of 15 amino acids. CDR1 and CDR2 from the germline V gene are SGDLS and YYNGEE. CDR3 sequence (DNA): TGTGCCAGCAGCGTCGGATCAAGGTCTGGCTATGGCTACACCTTC. Translating gives CASSVGSRSGYGYTF.

This clonotype was seen a few times. The J gene is TRBJ2-2, the V gene TRBV5-1, with D tentatively TRBD1 (5 bases). This CDR3 contains 13 residues. V was pared by 5 bases and J by 5 bases, with 10 bases between. Germline CDR1 reads SGHRS; CDR2 reads YFSETQ. The CDR3 DNA is TGCGCCAGCAGTACAGGACGGACCGGGGAGCTGTTTTTT. Translated: CASSTGRTGELFF.

The chain links TRBV4-3 to TRBJ2-3; 12 bases are a match to TRBD2. Germline V lookup: CDR1 LGHNA, CDR2 YSLEER. V was pared by 5 bases and J by 2 bases, with 11 bases of the junction left unmatched. The CDR3 runs 18 residues. As DNA, the CDR3 is TGCGCCAGCAGCTACAGGGGGGGACTAGCGGGCTACACAGATACGCAGTATTTT. Its translation is CASSYRGGLAGYTDTQYF.

CDR3 DNA: TGTGCCATCAGTGAGCCAGGGGGGGTTGCAGATACGCAGTATTTT. Protein: CAISEPGGVADTQYF. The chain links TRBV10-3 to TRBJ2-3, with D tentatively TRBD1 or TRBD2 (7 bases each). Germline V CDR1 and CDR2: ENHRY, SYGVKD. This CDR3 is built from 15 residues. Trimming left V 2 bases short and J 4 bases short, with 13 bases between.

This clonotype occurred once. V usage is TRBV7-2 and J usage is TRBJ2-3; TRBD2 aligns across 12 bases. CDR3 size: 17 residues. Germline loops: CDR1 SGHTA, CDR2 FQGNSA. Trimming cost V 5 bases and J 4 bases; bases outside gene matches: 10. CDR3 amino acids: CASSPQPLAGGPDTQYF. CDR3 DNA: TGTGCCAGCAGCCCACAGCCACTAGCGGGGGGCCCAGATACGCAGTATTTT.

This clonotype has just a few counts. The chain recombines TRBV9 with TRBJ2-6; 8 bases are a match to TRBD1. The CDR3 is 18 residues long. Germline values: CDR1 SGDLS, CDR2 YYNGEE. The junction had 10 bases not matched to a gene; V was cut back by 3 bases and J by 2 bases. DNA of the CDR3: TGTGCCAGCAGCGCGCAACCCCCAGGGGGCACTGGGGCCAACGTCCTGACTTTC. It translates to CASSAQPPGGTGANVLTF.

The V and J genes are TRBV6-6 and TRBJ2-7; D gene unclear. This CDR3 region has 13 residues. Germline values: CDR1 MNHNY, CDR2 SVGAGI (reference sequence). Trimming took off 5 bases at V and 0 bases at J, with 8 bases between the two ends. The CDR3, as DNA: TGTGCCAGCAGTCCACAAGGCTCCTACGAGCAGTACGTC. This sequence encodes CASSPQGSYEQYV.

This clonotype appeared a few times. J is TRBJ1-2 and V is TRBV5-1; D is ambiguous. Between the trimmed V and J ends, which lost 3 bases and 7 bases, there was a span of 16 bases. CDR1 SGHRS and CDR2 YFSETQ come from the germline V gene. The CDR3 has 14 amino acids. CDR3 loop: CASSSPGRFGGYTF. In DNA, the CDR3 is TGCGCCAGCAGCTCCCCCGGCAGATTCGGTGGCTACACCTTC.

This chain links TRBV7-2 with TRBJ2-6; D is possibly TRBD1 (5 bases). The germline gives CDR1 SGHTA, CDR2 FQGNSA. The CDR3 sequence is 14 residues long. V gave up 5 bases and J gave up 0 bases, with 5 bases separating them. Here the CDR3 reads CASSTGSGANVLTF. As DNA, the CDR3 is TGTGCCAGCAGCACAGGCTCTGGGGCCAACGTCCTGACTTTC.

This rearrangement joins TRBV6-1 to TRBJ1-1; 7 bases agree with TRBD1. Germline V gives CDR1 MNHNS, CDR2 SASEGT. The CDR3 consists of 14 residues. After removal of 8 bases from V and 0 bases from J, the junction contained 6 bases not matched to a gene. CDR3 protein: CASWTGQMNTEAFF. The CDR3 DNA reads as TGTGCCAGCTGGACGGGACAGATGAACACTGAAGCTTTCTTT.